This T cell receptor beta chain was identified in a study of T cells in Graves' hyperthyroidism and ophthalmopathy. Using RNA transcripts as the source, TCR beta CDR3 regions were amplified. TCR CDR3 regions were first amplified by RT-PCR with HTBI primers. Each CDR3 protein is one row after TCRdb ran MiXCR on the multiplex PCR reads. The sample yields about 840,000 distinct CDR3 sequences, more than 30% seen once. Patients were excluded because of uncontrolled infection, other autoimmune disease, pregnancy or lactation. This clonotype occurred many times. The source of this sequence is a man aged 18 to 29 with Graves' hyperthyroidism. The sequenced material came from blood.

Here the CDR3 DNA reads TGTGCCATCGGGGGACCGTCCGAAAAACTGTTTTTT. This encodes CAIGGPSEKLFF. The chain uses TRBV10-3 and TRBJ1-4, with D possibly TRBD1 on 5 matching bases. This CDR3 has 12 amino acids. Germline V gene lookup returns CDR1 ENHRY and CDR2 SYGVKD. V shed 8 bases and J shed 8 bases, with 12 bases lying between them.